This T cell receptor beta chain was recovered during a study of post-analysis software for immune sequencing data. There are a few counts of this clonotype. TCR beta libraries were prepared from cDNA with unique molecular identifiers. TCRdb fed the PCR reads into MiXCR, producing one record per CDR3 protein. The sample shows roughly 150,000 distinct CDR3 sequences, roughly 35% of them seen only once. This clonotype originated in a girl between 5 and 17 years old with multiple sclerosis. The sample in question was blood, obtained after autologous hematopoietic stem cell transplantation.

The CDR3 DNA reads as TGTGCCAGCAGCTTAGGGGAAATACAGGGGGGGGAGACCCAGTACTTC. Its translation is CASSLGEIQGGETQYF. The chain links TRBV7-8 to TRBJ2-5; perhaps TRBD1 as D (8 bases). V was trimmed by 1 base and J by 5 bases, leaving 17 bases between them. The CDR3 loop spans 16 amino acids. In germline, CDR1 is SGHVS, CDR2 FQNEAQ.